The clone carrying this T cell receptor (beta chain) was observed a handful of times. What it binds is unknown. TCR beta libraries were prepared from cDNA with unique molecular identifiers. In TCRdb, the PCR reads were re-called with MiXCR into one record per CDR3 protein. The data show 600,000 to 750,000 distinct CDR3 sequences, with about 60% seen just once and over 9% held by the top ten. This entry comes from a study of post-analysis software for immune sequencing data. Study-wide results and limits: The five TRBV segments detected at higher frequency in patients than in controls included TRBV5-6, TRBV5-1 and TRBV20-1.

Trimming left V 3 bases short and J 4 bases short, with 12 bases between. CDR3 length equals 14 residues. Sample: blood. The chain employs TRBV12-3 or TRBV12-4 and TRBJ2-5; D may be TRBD1 (6 bases). This sequence was found in a girl aged 2 to 9 with multiple sclerosis. The CDR3 bases are TGTGCCAGCAGTTTGCCAGGGGCCCCAGAGACCCAGTACTTC. This sequence encodes CASSLPGAPETQYF.